The entry below gives a single T cell receptor beta chain sequence along with its context. The antigen is undetermined. The record originates from a study of shared clonotypes between healthy human individuals. Overall study: Three CD4 naive, three CD4 memory, two CD8 naive and one CD8 memory plate were used per donor. Findings and caveats of the study: Researchers sampled blood only, noting tissue repertoires likely differ. Non-shared clonotypes displayed generation probabilities falling below those of clonotypes present in all four donors.

Trimming at V came to 0 bases and at J to 3 bases, leaving 3 bases not matched to a gene. CDR3 length: 15 amino acids. Germline V gene data show CDR1 as SGHRS and CDR2 as YFSETQ. The assay ran at deep level. The assay was immunoSEQ multiplex PCR, and TCRdb's table has in-frame clones only and misses some. The table has about 1.1 million clones, 70% to 80% seen once. The sequence was obtained from a man between 18 and 29 years old in good health. Some clones in this sample may be carry-over from other donors' samples. The V and J genes are TRBV5-1 and TRBJ2-1, with TRBD2 matching over 7 bases. Material: memory CD4+ T cells from PBMCs. Specified subset: CD45RA-negative fraction. The CDR3 DNA is TGCGCCAGCAGCTTGGCGAGCGGGGACTACAATGAGCAGTTCTTC. Translating gives CASSLASGDYNEQFF.